Sequencing of this TCR beta chain was carried out in a study of blood T cells in healthy people across ages. General study findings and limits: A roughly linear fall in TCR beta diversity per million T cells was seen with increasing age. Compared with aged donors, long-lived donors showed fewer expanded clones, suggesting selection. Investigators treated diversity estimates from one million T cells as underestimates.

The germline V gene has CDR1 SQVTM and CDR2 ANQGSEA. This CDR3 is 16 amino acids long. PCR was performed a second time for about 6 to 12 cycles using a sample-barcoded 5' primer and a J-beta primer mix. TCRdb analysed the 5' RACE reads with MiXCR anew, one entry per CDR3 protein. The sample holds about 750,000 distinct CDR3 sequences; approximately 53% are singletons and the top ten take about two fifths. Total RNA amounts of at least 6 micrograms were extracted per sample. About this clonotype: No antigen is known for it.

The sample taken for sequencing was blood. This rearrangement joins TRBV29-1 to TRBJ2-1; the match to TRBD1 covers 12 bases. The J call is uncertain, as TRBJ2-7 better fits the DNA end. This sequence originates from a man aged 80 or over in good health. Here the CDR3 reads CSVEGGTGGGYNEQYF. DNA for the CDR3: TGCAGCGTTGAAGGGGGGACAGGGGGCGGCTACAATGAGCAGTACTTC.